The 19 T cell receptor beta chains reported below all come from one sample, sequenced in a study of circulating tumor DNA in untreated peripheral T-cell lymphoma. The protocol was immunoSEQ multiplex PCR, while the TCRdb copy is restricted to in-frame clones and leaves out a portion. Seen here are roughly 9,000 clones, roughly 80% observed once, and the top ten hold 2% to 2.5%. Sequencing used tumor tissue. All receptors come from a human donor with peripheral T-cell lymphoma.

CDR3: CASGLNPGTTNTGELFF. The CDR3 DNA is TGTGCTAGTGGTTTGAATCCCGGGACAACGAACACCGGGGAGCTGTTTTTT. The chain carries TRBV12-5 and TRBJ2-2; D is perhaps TRBD1 (6 bases). Germline assignment: CDR1 LGHNT and CDR2 FRNRAP. The ends were cut back, 2 bases at V and 0 bases at J, with 13 bases in the middle. This CDR3 contains 17 residues.

This chain connects TRBV22-1 to TRBJ2-1; the DNA was not used to check the table's D call, TRBD2. TRBV22-1 is a documented pseudogene. CDR3 length: 17 residues. CDR3 protein: CASSLTGGGAPYNEQFF. The CDR3, as DNA: TGTGCCAGCAGCCTCACCGGCGGGGGGGCCCCCTACAATGAGCAGTTCTTC.

The CDR3 nucleotides are TGTGCCAGTAGTATACCCCCAGGAGAAGTAGCGGGGAGGAGCAATGAGCAGTTCTTC. This codes for CASSIPPGEVAGRSNEQFF. The chain uses TRBV19 and TRBJ2-1; 8 bases agree with TRBD2. CDR1 is LNHDA, CDR2 SQIVND, per germline (reference sequence). V shed 2 bases, J shed 6 bases, and the junction held 18 bases outside the gene matches. This CDR3 region has 19 residues.

The V gene is TRBV6-8, the J gene TRBJ1-1; D might be TRBD1 (5 bases). Per germline, CDR1 MNHGY and CDR2 SAAAGT. The V and J ends lost 3 bases and 2 bases respectively, with 13 bases between them. The CDR3 length is 15 residues. The CDR3 sequence: CASSYLKRGNTEAFF. CDR3 nucleotides: TGTGCCAGCAGTTATCTCAAGAGGGGCAACACTGAAGCTTTCTTT.

The chain joins TRBV9 to TRBJ1-3, with unresolved D. Looked up from germline, CDR1 is SGDLS and CDR2 is YYNGEE. V was trimmed by 3 bases and J by 0 bases, leaving 10 bases between them. The CDR3 has 15 residues. The DNA of the CDR3 is TGTGCCAGCAGCGGCCCATTCAGCTCTGGAAACACCATATATTTT. It translates to CASSGPFSSGNTIYF.

This clone was detected only once. This sequence joins TRBV11-3 and TRBJ2-7, with TRBD2 matching over 7 bases. This CDR3 is built from 14 residues. Germline V gives CDR1 SGHNT, CDR2 YENEEA. Unmatched junction bases numbered 4, after V lost 3 bases and J lost 2 bases. CDR3 amino acids: CASSLIGTTYEQYF. The CDR3 DNA reads as TGTGCCAGCAGCTTGATTGGGACTACCTACGAGCAGTACTTC.

Details on this clone: Germline and junction disagree at one end, which may indicate a read error. V usage is TRBV6-8 and J usage is TRBJ1-2; a possible D gene is TRBD1 (5 bases). The CDR3 has 15 amino acids. Germline V gene sequence: CDR1 MNHGY, CDR2 SAAAGT. CDR3 sequence: CAISPTGPGDYGYTF. In nucleotides, the CDR3 is TGTGCCATCAGTCCGACGGGACCCGGGGACTATGGCTACACCTTC.

The rearrangement links TRBV11-3 to TRBJ1-5, with 7 bases fitting TRBD1. CDR3 length equals 16 residues. J gave up 0 bases and V 1 base, and 3 bases lay outside the gene matches. Per germline, CDR1 SGHNT and CDR2 YENEEA. The CDR3 here is CASSLGQGTSNQPQHF. The CDR3 DNA follows: TGTGCCAGCAGCTTAGGACAGGGCACTAGCAATCAGCCCCAGCATTTT.

The chain uses TRBV28 and TRBJ1-4; 9 bases fit TRBD1. CDR1 is MDHEN, CDR2 SYDVKM, per germline. Trimming removed 4 bases from V and 7 bases from J; junction bases left unmatched: 7. The CDR3 consists of 15 residues. The CDR3 DNA reads TGTGCCAGCAGTTCACCGGGACAGGGAGGTGAAAAACTGTTTTTT. This sequence encodes CASSSPGQGGEKLFF.

The gene calls are TRBV30 and TRBJ1-1, with a possible D match to TRBD1 (6 bases). The V gene's germline CDR1 is GTSNPN and CDR2 SVGIG (reference sequence). This CDR3 has 14 residues. The V and J ends lost 4 bases and 3 bases respectively, with 15 bases between them. The CDR3 loop is CAWTSGAGDTEAFF. CDR3 nucleotide sequence: TGTGCCTGGACATCAGGGGCAGGTGACACTGAAGCTTTCTTT.

The rearrangement joins TRBV11-3 to TRBJ2-5; D may be TRBD1 or TRBD2 (5 bases each). The germline V and J ends were trimmed by 4 bases and 3 bases, with 15 bases remaining between them. The CDR3 loop spans 15 amino acids. Germline V gene lookup returns CDR1 SGHNT and CDR2 YENEEA. The CDR3 reads CASSSRFGGEETQYF. In DNA form, the CDR3 reads TGTGCCAGCAGCTCCCGTTTTGGGGGAGAAGAGACCCAGTACTTC.

This clone was detected once. The chain recombines TRBV11-3 with TRBJ1-2, with TRBD1 matching over 7 bases. V shed 2 bases and J 0 bases; nucleotides not matched to a gene: 3. This CDR3 contains 15 residues. Germline CDR1 and CDR2: SGHNT and YENEEA. In DNA, the CDR3 is TGTGCCAGCAGCTTAATGGGGACAGCTAACTATGGCTACACCTTC. Amino acid sequence: CASSLMGTANYGYTF. Together with reference TRBV11-3 and TRBJ1-2, the CDR3 gives the full variable domain: EAGVVQSPRYKIIEKKQPVAFWCNPISGHNTLYWYLQNLGQGPELLIRYENEEAVDDSQLPKDRFSAERLKGVDSTLKIQPAELGDSAVYLCASSLMGTANYGYTFGSGTRLTVV.

The V gene is TRBV11-3, the J gene TRBJ2-6, with 12 bases matching TRBD1. Germline assignment: CDR1 SGHNT and CDR2 YENEEA. The ends lost 4 bases at V and 2 bases at J; junction bases unmatched: 6. CDR3 length: 18 amino acids. CDR3 in amino acids: CASSSPGQGAPGANVLTF. CDR3 DNA sequence: TGTGCCAGCAGCTCTCCGGGACAGGGGGCACCTGGGGCCAACGTCCTGACTTTC.

This rearrangement joins TRBV7-4 to TRBJ2-2; 7 bases line up with TRBD1. Unmatched junction bases numbered 8, after V lost 4 bases and J lost 6 bases. This CDR3 is built from 15 residues. Looked up from germline, CDR1 is SGHVT and CDR2 is SQSDAQ. The CDR3 sequence is CASSSRQGSAGELFF. DNA for the CDR3: TGTGCCAGCAGCTCCCGACAGGGTTCGGCCGGGGAGCTGTTTTTT.

The V and J genes are TRBV2 and TRBJ1-2; D not certain. CDR1 and CDR2 from the germline V gene are SNHLY and FYNNEI. This CDR3 is 14 amino acids long. Trimming shortened V by 6 bases and J by 8 bases, and 19 bases separated the two germline ends. DNA for the CDR3: TGTGCCAGCAGCGAGGACCGGCTTGGTTTGGGCTACACCTTC. It codes for CASSEDRLGLGYTF.

V is TRBV18 and J is TRBJ1-1, with a tentative D call TRBD1 (6 bases). This CDR3 has 17 amino acids. V gave up 3 bases and J gave up 6 bases, with 23 bases separating them. Germline V gene data show CDR1 as KGHSH and CDR2 as LQKENI. The DNA of the CDR3 is TGTGCCAGCTCACCGATTCGCACAGGGTCGGGTGCCCCTGAAGCTTTCTTT. This translates into CASSPIRTGSGAPEAFF.

The V call is TRBV10-2, the J call TRBJ2-5, with no clear D. CDR1 WSHSY and CDR2 SAAADI come from the germline V gene. Trimming left V 2 bases short and J 1 base short, with 5 bases between. This CDR3 comprises 13 residues. This CDR3 reads CASSEVSQETQYF. The CDR3 region has the DNA TGCGCCAGCAGTGAGGTCAGCCAAGAGACCCAGTACTTC.

The rearrangement uses TRBV19 and TRBJ1-5, with D perhaps TRBD1 (6 bases). Germline V gene lookup returns CDR1 LNHDA and CDR2 SQIVND (reference sequence). The V end lost 7 bases, the J end lost 6 bases, and 16 bases lay between the germline ends. The CDR3 contains 14 residues. CDR3 sequence reads: CASTDYRVGQPQHF. Here the CDR3 DNA reads TGTGCCAGTACCGATTACAGGGTTGGTCAGCCCCAGCATTTT.

The CDR3 sequence: CASTPGGPDEQFF. In DNA form, the CDR3 reads TGTGCCAGCACCCCGGGGGGCCCCGATGAGCAGTTCTTC. The J gene is TRBJ2-1, the V gene TRBV6-8; TRBD2 might be the D (7 bases). CDR1 is MNHGY and CDR2 is SAAAGT in the germline V gene. V was trimmed by 7 bases and J by 8 bases, leaving 15 bases between them. CDR3 length: 13 residues.